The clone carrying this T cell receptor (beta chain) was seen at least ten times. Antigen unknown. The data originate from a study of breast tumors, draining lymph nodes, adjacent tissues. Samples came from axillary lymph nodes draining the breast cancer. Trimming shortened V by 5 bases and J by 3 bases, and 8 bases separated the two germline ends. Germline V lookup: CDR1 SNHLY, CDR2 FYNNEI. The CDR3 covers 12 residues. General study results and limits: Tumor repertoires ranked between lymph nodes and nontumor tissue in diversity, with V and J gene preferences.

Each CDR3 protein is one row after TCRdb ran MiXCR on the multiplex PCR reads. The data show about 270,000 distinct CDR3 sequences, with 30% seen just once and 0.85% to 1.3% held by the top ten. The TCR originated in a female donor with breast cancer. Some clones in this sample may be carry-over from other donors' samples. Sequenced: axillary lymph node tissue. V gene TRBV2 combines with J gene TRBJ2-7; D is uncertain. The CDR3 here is CASSSESYEQYF. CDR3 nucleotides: TGTGCCAGCAGTAGCGAGAGCTACGAGCAGTACTTC.